This T cell receptor (beta chain) was identified in a study of blood T cell repertoires in COVID-19 (dated by TCRdb to the early 2020s). Broadly, across the study: The collaborator samples originated in the United States, Italy and Spain and spanned the acute and convalescent phases of COVID-19. A freely available public database, intended as a resource for researchers studying the immune response to SARS-CoV-2, is where the repertoires were released. The samples were drawn from two sources: the first 160 participants of the ongoing ImmuneRACE study, and fewer than 1,500 subjects contributed by 6 global collaborators. Subjects who had been exposed to COVID-19, were actively infected with it, or had recovered from it provided the deeply sampled blood TCRbeta repertoires that made up the dataset. The prospective study material was composed of cDNA or gDNA derived from T cells, B-cell-depleted T cells, or PBMCs. Where available, HLA class I and class II types were obtained from metadata supplied by the sample provider rather than from assay-based typing. Sample metadata almost always included a de-identified subject ID, COVID-19 status, age in years and sex.

TCRbeta CDR3 regions were amplified from genomic DNA by means of the immunoSEQ Assay, a bias-controlled multiplex PCR. As for the original processing: Nucleated cell counts per sample were estimated from amplification of reference gene primers within the assay. Sequence reads were collapsed and filtered to measure the absolute abundance of every unique TCRbeta CDR3 rearrangement. For each sample, productive Simpson clonality was calculated as the square root of Simpson's diversity index across productive rearrangements. Drawn from immuneACCESS, this table holds only the in-frame rearrangements with V and J called that TCRdb kept. Clones are partly lost; checked studies trace under half to an unresolved V gene and leave the rest unexplained. The DNA was the basis for D and trimming; V, J and clone size are from that table. The sample table shows roughly 200,000 clones, and around 80% are seen once. The ten largest account for approximately 3% of the sample.

Paper-wide results and their limitations: Clinical and demographic metadata were provided uncurated, with the amount varying by source and participant.

Collaborating institutions collected whole blood in K2EDTA tubes following their own protocols. Collaborator samples were shipped for TCRbeta analysis as frozen whole blood, isolated PBMCs, or DNA extracted from either sample type. Regarding this clone: There is no known antigen for this receptor. No base quality values were provided; no much bigger clone lies one nucleotide off.

The TCR originated in a woman aged 80 or over with active or convalescent COVID-19. Sequenced material: peripheral blood.

The DNA sequence follows: TGTGCCAGCAGCGTAGGAGGGTGGGGGACAGGGCTCCACAATGAGCAGTTCTTC. It translates as CASSVGGWGTGLHNEQFF. This chain is built from TRBV9 and TRBJ2-1; 9 central nucleotides agree with TRBD1. CDR1 and CDR2 are read off the germline V gene as SGDLS and YYNGEE. V is trimmed back by 0 bases and J by 5 bases, and the junction contains 12 bases that no gene match accounts for. Spanning cysteine to phenylalanine, the CDR3 consists of 18 amino acids. Only CDR3 DNA is held: 54 bases, read in frame from base 1.